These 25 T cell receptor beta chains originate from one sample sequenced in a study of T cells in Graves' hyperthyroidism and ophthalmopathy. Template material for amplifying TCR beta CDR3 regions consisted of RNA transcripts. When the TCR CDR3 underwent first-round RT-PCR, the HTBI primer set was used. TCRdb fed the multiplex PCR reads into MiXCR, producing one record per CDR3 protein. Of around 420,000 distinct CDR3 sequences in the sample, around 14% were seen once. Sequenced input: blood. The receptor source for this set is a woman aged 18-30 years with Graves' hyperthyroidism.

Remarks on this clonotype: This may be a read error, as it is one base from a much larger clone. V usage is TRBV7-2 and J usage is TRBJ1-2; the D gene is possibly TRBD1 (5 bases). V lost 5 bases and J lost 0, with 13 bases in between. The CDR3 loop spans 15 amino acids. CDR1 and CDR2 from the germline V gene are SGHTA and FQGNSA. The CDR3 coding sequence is TGTGCCAGCAGCACCGCGGGGGGTCCTAACTATGGCTACACCTTC. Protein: CASSTAGGPNYGYTF. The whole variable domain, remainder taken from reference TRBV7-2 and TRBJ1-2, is GAGVSQSPSNKVTEKGKDVELRCDPISGHTALYWYRQSLGQGLEFLIYFQGNSAPDKSGLPSDRFSAERTGGSVSTLTIQRTQQEDSAVYLCASSTAGGPNYGYTFGSGTRLTVV.

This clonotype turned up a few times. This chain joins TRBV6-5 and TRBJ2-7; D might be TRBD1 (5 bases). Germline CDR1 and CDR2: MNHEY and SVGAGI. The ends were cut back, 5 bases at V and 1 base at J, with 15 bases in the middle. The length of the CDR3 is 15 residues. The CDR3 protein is CASSEETAPSYEQYF. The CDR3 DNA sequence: TGTGCCAGCAGTGAGGAGACAGCCCCGTCCTACGAGCAGTACTTC.

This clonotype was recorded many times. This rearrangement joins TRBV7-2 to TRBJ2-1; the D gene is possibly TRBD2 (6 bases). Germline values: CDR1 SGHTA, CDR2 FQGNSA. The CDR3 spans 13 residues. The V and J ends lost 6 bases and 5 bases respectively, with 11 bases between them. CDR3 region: CASSSGLNNEQFF. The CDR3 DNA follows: TGTGCCAGCAGTTCGGGACTCAACAATGAGCAGTTCTTC. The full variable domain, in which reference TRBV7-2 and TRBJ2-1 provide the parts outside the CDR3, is GAGVSQSPSNKVTEKGKDVELRCDPISGHTALYWYRQSLGQGLEFLIYFQGNSAPDKSGLPSDRFSAERTGGSVSTLTIQRTQQEDSAVYLCASSSGLNNEQFFGPGTRLTVL.

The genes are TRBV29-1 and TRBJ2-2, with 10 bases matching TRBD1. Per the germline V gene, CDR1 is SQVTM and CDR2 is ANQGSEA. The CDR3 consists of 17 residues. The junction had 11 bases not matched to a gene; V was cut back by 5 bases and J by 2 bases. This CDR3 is CSVYTGTGADNTGELFF. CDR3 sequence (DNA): TGCAGCGTTTATACCGGGACAGGGGCCGATAACACCGGGGAGCTGTTTTTT.

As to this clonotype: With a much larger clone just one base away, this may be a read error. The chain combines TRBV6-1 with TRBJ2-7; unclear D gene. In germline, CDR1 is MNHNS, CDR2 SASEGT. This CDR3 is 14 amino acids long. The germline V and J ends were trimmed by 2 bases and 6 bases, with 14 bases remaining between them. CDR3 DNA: TGTGCCAGCAGTGAATCCGTAACCGCCTGCGAGCAGTACTTC. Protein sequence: CASSESVTACEQYF.

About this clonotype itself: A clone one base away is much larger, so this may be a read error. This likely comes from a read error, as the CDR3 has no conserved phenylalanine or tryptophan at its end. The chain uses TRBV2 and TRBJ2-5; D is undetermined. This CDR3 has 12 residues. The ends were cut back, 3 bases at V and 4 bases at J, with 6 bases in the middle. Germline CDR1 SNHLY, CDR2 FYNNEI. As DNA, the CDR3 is TGTGCCAGCAGTGATATAGTAGAGACCCAGTACTCC. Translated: CASSDIVETQYS.

In DNA form, the CDR3 reads TGTGCCACCAGCAGAGGGGACAGGGACTATGGCTACACCTTC. This sequence encodes CATSRGDRDYGYTF. This sequence joins TRBV15 and TRBJ1-2; 9 bases are shared with TRBD1. V was clipped by 1 base and J by 3 bases; unmatched bases: 0. Germline CDR1 and CDR2: LNHNV and YYDKDF (reference sequence). This CDR3 comprises 14 residues.

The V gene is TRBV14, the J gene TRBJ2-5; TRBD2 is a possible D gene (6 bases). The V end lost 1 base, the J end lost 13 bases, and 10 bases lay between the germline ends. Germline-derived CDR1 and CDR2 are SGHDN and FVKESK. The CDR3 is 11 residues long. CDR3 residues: CASSQGEVLYF. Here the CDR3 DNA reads TGTGCCAGCAGCCAAGGGGAGGTCCTGTACTTC.

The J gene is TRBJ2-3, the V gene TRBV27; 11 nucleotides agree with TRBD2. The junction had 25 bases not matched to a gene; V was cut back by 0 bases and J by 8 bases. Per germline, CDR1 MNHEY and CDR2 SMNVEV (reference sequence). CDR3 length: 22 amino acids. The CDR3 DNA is TGTGCCAGCAGTTTATCAACGGGGGGACGGACACCGGGACTAGCGGCTTTTCGTACGCAGTATTTT. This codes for CASSLSTGGRTPGLAAFRTQYF.

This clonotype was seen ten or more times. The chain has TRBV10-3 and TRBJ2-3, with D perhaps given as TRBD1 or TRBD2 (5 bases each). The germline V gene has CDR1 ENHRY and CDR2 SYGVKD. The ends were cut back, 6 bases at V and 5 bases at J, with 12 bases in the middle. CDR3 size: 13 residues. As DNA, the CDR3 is TGTGCCATCAGCCGGGACGACCGAGATACGCAGTATTTT. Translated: CAISRDDRDTQYF.

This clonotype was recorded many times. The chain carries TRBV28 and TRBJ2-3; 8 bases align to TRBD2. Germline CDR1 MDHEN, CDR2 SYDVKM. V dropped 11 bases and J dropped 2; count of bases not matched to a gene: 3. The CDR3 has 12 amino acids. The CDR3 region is CAGGRNTDTQYF. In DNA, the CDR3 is TGTGCCGGCGGGAGGAACACAGATACGCAGTATTTT.

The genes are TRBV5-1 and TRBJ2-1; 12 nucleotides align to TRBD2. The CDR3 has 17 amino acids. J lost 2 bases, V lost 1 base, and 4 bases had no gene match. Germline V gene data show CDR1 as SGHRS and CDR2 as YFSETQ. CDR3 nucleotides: TGCGCCAGCAGCTTGTCGCCTAGCGGGAGGGCCTACAATGAGCAGTTCTTC. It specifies CASSLSPSGRAYNEQFF.

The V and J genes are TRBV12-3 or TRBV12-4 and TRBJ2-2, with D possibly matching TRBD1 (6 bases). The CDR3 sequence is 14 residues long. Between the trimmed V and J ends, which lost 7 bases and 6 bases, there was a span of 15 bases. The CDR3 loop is CASNVQGWAGELFF. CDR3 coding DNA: TGTGCCAGCAATGTACAGGGCTGGGCCGGGGAGCTGTTTTTT.

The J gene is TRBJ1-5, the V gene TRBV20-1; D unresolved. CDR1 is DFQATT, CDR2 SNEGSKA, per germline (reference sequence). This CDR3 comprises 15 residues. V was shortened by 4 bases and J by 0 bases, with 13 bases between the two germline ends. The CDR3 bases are TGCAGTGCTACCCCCACACCCAATAGCAATCAGCCCCAGCATTTT. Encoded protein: CSATPTPNSNQPQHF.

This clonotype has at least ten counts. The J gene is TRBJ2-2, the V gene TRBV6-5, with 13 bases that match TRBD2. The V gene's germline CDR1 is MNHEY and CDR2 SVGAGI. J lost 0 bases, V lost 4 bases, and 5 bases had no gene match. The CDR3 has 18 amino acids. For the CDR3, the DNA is TGTGCCAGCAGTTCGGGACTAGCGGGGCCACCGAACACCGGGGAGCTGTTTTTT. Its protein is CASSSGLAGPPNTGELFF.

The CDR3 loop reads CASSQRGGYEQYF. The DNA for the CDR3 is TGCGCCAGCAGCCAGAGGGGAGGCTACGAGCAGTACTTC. The rearrangement uses TRBV4-3 and TRBJ2-7, with TRBD2 as a possible D gene (6 bases). Germline CDR1 is LGHNA and CDR2 is YSLEER. V gave up 3 bases and J gave up 3 bases, with 9 bases separating them. This CDR3 comprises 13 residues.

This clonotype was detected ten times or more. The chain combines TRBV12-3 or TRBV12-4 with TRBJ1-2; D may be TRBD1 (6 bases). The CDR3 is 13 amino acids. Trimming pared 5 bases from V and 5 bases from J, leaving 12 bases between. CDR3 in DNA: TGTGCCAGCAGTCCAGGAGGGGGGTATGGCTACACCTTC. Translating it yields CASSPGGGYGYTF.

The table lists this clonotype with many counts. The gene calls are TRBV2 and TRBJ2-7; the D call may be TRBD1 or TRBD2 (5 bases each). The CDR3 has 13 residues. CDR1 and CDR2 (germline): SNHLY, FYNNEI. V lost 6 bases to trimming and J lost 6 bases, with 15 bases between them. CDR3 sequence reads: CASSRDLGVEQYF. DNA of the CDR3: TGTGCCAGCAGCCGGGACCTAGGGGTCGAGCAGTACTTC.

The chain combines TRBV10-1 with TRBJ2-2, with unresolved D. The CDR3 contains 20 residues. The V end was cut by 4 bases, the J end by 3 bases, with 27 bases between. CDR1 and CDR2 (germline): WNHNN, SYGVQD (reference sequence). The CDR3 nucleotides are TGCGCCAGCAGTGCCGGAGTGGGTCTTGTGGGCCTTCCCTACACCGGGGAGCTGTTTTTT. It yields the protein CASSAGVGLVGLPYTGELFF.

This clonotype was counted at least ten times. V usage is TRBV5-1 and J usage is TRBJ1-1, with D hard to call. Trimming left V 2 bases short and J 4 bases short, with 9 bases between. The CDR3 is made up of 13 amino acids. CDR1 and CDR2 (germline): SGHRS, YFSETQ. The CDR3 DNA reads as TGCGCCAGCAGCTTCGGGGAGGTCACTGAAGCTTTCTTT. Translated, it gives CASSFGEVTEAFF. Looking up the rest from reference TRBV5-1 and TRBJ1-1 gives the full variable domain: KAGVTQTPRYLIKTRGQQVTLSCSPISGHRSVSWYQQTPGQGLQFLFEYFSETQRNKGNFPGRFSGRQFSNSRSEMNVSTLELGDSALYLCASSFGEVTEAFFGQGTRLTVV.

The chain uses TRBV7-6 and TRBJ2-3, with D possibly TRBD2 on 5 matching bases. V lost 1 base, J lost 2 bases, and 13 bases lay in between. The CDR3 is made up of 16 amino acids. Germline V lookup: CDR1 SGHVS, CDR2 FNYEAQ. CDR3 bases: TGTGCCAGCAGCTTAGGGGGTGGTAGCGCCACAGATACGCAGTATTTT. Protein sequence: CASSLGGGSATDTQYF.

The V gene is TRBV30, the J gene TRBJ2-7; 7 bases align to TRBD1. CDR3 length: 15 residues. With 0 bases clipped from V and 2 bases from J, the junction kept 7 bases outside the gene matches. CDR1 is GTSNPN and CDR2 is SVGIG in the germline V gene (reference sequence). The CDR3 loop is CAWSVLGQSAYEQYF. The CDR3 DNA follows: TGTGCCTGGAGTGTACTGGGACAGTCAGCCTACGAGCAGTACTTC.

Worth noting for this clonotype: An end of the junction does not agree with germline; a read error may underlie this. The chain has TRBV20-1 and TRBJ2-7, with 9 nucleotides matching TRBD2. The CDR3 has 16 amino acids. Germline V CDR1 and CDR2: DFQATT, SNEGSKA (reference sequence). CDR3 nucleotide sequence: TGCAGCGCTAGGGGGCTAGCGGGGAGGGGGACTGGTGAGCAGTACTTC. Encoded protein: CSARGLAGRGTGEQYF.

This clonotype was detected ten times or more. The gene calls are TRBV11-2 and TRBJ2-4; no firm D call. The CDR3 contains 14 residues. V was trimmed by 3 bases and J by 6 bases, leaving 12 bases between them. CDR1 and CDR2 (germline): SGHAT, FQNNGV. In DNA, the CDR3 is TGTGCCAGCAGCTTTAGTACAATGGGAAACATTCAGTACTTC. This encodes CASSFSTMGNIQYF.

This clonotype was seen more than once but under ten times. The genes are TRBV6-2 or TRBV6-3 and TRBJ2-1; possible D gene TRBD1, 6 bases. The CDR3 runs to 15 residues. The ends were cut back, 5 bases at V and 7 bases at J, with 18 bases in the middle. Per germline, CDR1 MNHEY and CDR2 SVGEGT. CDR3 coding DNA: TGTGCCAGCAGTCCCACAGGGCAGGTCTTGAATGAGCAGTTCTTC. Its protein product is CASSPTGQVLNEQFF.